The source of this TCR beta chain is a study of T cell responses to AZD1222 COVID-19 vaccine. CDR3 length equals 15 residues. V lost 4 bases and J lost 4; bases outside the gene matches: 10. In germline, CDR1 is SGHNT, CDR2 YYREEE (reference sequence). Generated by immunoSEQ multiplex PCR, the TCRdb table keeps only in-frame clones and is missing some. The sample includes about 140,000 clones, 70% to 90% of them seen just once. This sequence was found in an adult in good health. The input for sequencing was peripheral blood, taken on day 0 of AZD1222 vaccination. V usage is TRBV5-4 and J usage is TRBJ1-1; 7 bases match TRBD1. CDR3 bases: TGTGCCAGCAGCGCCCTAACAGGGGAGGTCACTGAAGCTTTCTTT. It is translated as CASSALTGEVTEAFF.